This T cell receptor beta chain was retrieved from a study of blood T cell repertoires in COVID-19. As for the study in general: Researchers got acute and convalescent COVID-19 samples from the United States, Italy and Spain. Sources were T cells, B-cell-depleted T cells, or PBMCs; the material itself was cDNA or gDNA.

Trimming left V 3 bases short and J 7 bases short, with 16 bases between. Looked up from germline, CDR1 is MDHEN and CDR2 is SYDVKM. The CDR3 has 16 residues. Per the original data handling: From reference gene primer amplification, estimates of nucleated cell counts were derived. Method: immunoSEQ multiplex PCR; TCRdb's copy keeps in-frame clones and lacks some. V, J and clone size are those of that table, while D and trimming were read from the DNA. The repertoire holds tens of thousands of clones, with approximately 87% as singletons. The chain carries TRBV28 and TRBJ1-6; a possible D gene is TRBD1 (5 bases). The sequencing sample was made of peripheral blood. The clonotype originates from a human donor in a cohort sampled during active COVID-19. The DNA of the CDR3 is TGTGCCAGCAGTTTCGGGTTAGCAGGGTGGAATTCACCCCTCCACTTT. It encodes CASSFGLAGWNSPLHF. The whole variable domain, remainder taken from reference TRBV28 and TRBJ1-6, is DVKVTQSSRYLVKRTGEKVFLECVQDMDHENMFWYRQDPGLGLRLIYFSYDVKMKEKGDIPEGYSVSREKKERFSLILESASTNQTSMYLCASSFGLAGWNSPLHFGNGTRLTVT.